The 23 T cell receptor beta chains presented below share a single source sample, sequenced in a study of T-cell memory formation after mild COVID-19. Each CDR3 protein is one row after TCRdb ran MiXCR on the 5' RACE reads. Of around 300,000 distinct CDR3 sequences in the sample, roughly 8.2% were seen once. Material: PBMCs or a T cell subset sorted from them (not recorded which). These receptors came from a man between 18 and 35 years old who had mild COVID-19 (a few samples of this study predate the infection). Cell type and time point are not known.

The rearrangement links TRBV20-1 to TRBJ2-5, with unresolved D. The CDR3 totals 15 residues. Germline values: CDR1 DFQATT, CDR2 SNEGSKA (reference sequence). The ends were cut back, 1 base at V and 5 bases at J, with 17 bases in the middle. CDR3 in amino acids: CSARGQGAGRETQYF. As DNA, the CDR3 is TGCAGTGCTAGAGGCCAAGGTGCTGGCCGTGAGACCCAGTACTTC.

The V call is TRBV6-2 or TRBV6-3, the J call TRBJ2-7; D unresolved. Germline CDR1 reads MNHEY; CDR2 reads SVGEGT. The V end lost 5 bases, the J end lost 3 bases, and 17 bases lay between the germline ends. This CDR3 comprises 15 residues. CDR3 in amino acids: CASSSVADVSYEQYF. In DNA, the CDR3 is TGTGCCAGCAGTAGTGTGGCAGACGTCAGCTACGAGCAGTACTTC.

Note on this clonotype: A read error may explain this, as a much larger clone is one base away. The rearrangement joins TRBV20-1 to TRBJ1-1, with 7 nucleotides matching TRBD1. Germline CDR1 and CDR2: DFQATT and SNEGSKA (reference sequence). The CDR3 covers 14 residues. The DNA for the CDR3 is TGCAGTGATAGAGTACCGGGACAGTCCCCTGAAGCTTTCTTT. It yields the protein CSDRVPGQSPEAFF.

V and J are TRBV24-1 and TRBJ2-5; D is uncertain. The germline V gene encodes CDR1 KGHDR and CDR2 SFDVKD. V was clipped by 4 bases and J by 0 bases, with 5 bases between them. There are 13 residues in the CDR3. The CDR3 protein is CATSDQYQETQYF. The CDR3 DNA follows: TGTGCCACCAGTGACCAGTACCAAGAGACCCAGTACTTC.

The gene calls are TRBV20-1 and TRBJ1-4; D is ambiguous. This CDR3 has 14 amino acids. V was pared by 6 bases and J by 5 bases, with 16 bases between. CDR1 and CDR2 from the germline V gene are DFQATT and SNEGSKA (reference sequence). The CDR3 here is CSASPHVGNEKLFF. DNA for the CDR3: TGCAGTGCGAGCCCCCACGTTGGCAATGAAAAACTGTTTTTT.

The table lists this clonotype with a few counts. The V gene is TRBV6-2 or TRBV6-3, the J gene TRBJ2-3; perhaps TRBD2 as D (5 bases). CDR1 is MNHEY, CDR2 SVGEGT, per germline. The CDR3 loop spans 15 amino acids. The V and J ends lost 1 base and 0 bases respectively, with 8 bases between them. CDR3 bases: TGTGCCAGCAGTTACTGGCGGGTTAGCACAGATACGCAGTATTTT. This codes for CASSYWRVSTDTQYF.

The CDR3 spells CASSSQPYAVQGLDVTDTQYF. The CDR3 DNA reads TGTGCCAGCAGTTCCCAACCATACGCGGTCCAGGGACTAGACGTCACAGATACGCAGTATTTT. The V gene is TRBV6-2 or TRBV6-3, the J gene TRBJ2-3, with 8 bases matching TRBD2. Germline-derived CDR1 and CDR2 are MNHEY and SVGEGT. V lost 4 bases to trimming and J lost 2 bases; unmatched junction nucleotides: 23. The CDR3 runs to 21 residues.

This clonotype was seen repeatedly, ten times or more. CDR3 amino acids: CASRERRETQYF. The CDR3 region has the DNA TGTGCCAGCAGAGAGAGGCGGGAGACCCAGTACTTC. The J gene is TRBJ2-5, the V gene TRBV12-3 or TRBV12-4; no reliable D call. The CDR3 has 12 residues. V lost 6 bases to trimming and J lost 5 bases, with 10 bases between them.

The chain joins TRBV27 to TRBJ2-1, with 11 bases fitting TRBD2. The ends lost 8 bases at V and 9 bases at J; junction bases unmatched: 15. The CDR3 is 16 residues long. Germline V gives CDR1 MNHEY, CDR2 SMNVEV (reference sequence). This CDR3 reads CASHPISGGAGGEQFF. The CDR3 DNA follows: TGTGCCAGCCATCCAATTAGCGGGGGGGCCGGAGGTGAGCAGTTCTTC.

This clonotype was seen repeatedly, ten times or more. The chain couples TRBV5-1 to TRBJ2-3; D possibly corresponds to TRBD1 (5 bases). The CDR3 has 14 amino acids. The germline V gene encodes CDR1 SGHRS and CDR2 YFSETQ. V was shortened by 4 bases and J by 0 bases, with 9 bases between the two germline ends. The CDR3: CASSRTSSTDTQYF. CDR3 in DNA: TGCGCCAGCAGCAGGACATCTAGCACAGATACGCAGTATTTT. The entire variable domain, with the rest obtained from reference TRBV5-1 and TRBJ2-3, is as follows: KAGVTQTPRYLIKTRGQQVTLSCSPISGHRSVSWYQQTPGQGLQFLFEYFSETQRNKGNFPGRFSGRQFSNSRSEMNVSTLELGDSALYLCASSRTSSTDTQYFGPGTRLTVL.

This chain connects TRBV20-1 to TRBJ2-5, with D possibly TRBD1 on 6 matching bases. Trimming shortened V by 3 bases and J by 3 bases, and 8 bases separated the two germline ends. Germline-derived CDR1 and CDR2 are DFQATT and SNEGSKA (reference sequence). The CDR3 covers 12 residues. CDR3 residues: CSASEGEETQYF. CDR3 DNA: TGCAGTGCTAGTGAGGGGGAAGAGACCCAGTACTTC.

The CDR3 region is CASSFGTSGGYNEQFF. CDR3 sequence (DNA): TGTGCCAGCAGTTTTGGGACTAGCGGGGGTTACAATGAGCAGTTCTTC. The chain uses TRBV27 and TRBJ2-1; TRBD2 matches at 14 bases. The V segment lost 3 bases and the J segment 4 bases; nucleotides outside the gene matches: 2. CDR3 size: 16 residues. The germline V gene encodes CDR1 MNHEY and CDR2 SMNVEV (reference sequence).

V is TRBV9 and J is TRBJ2-7; the match to TRBD1 covers 8 bases. Unmatched junction bases numbered 5, after V lost 4 bases and J lost 2 bases. The CDR3 spans 14 residues. CDR1 and CDR2 from the germline V gene are SGDLS and YYNGEE. This chain's CDR3 is CASSQGQVPYEQYF. CDR3 DNA: TGTGCCAGCAGCCAGGGACAGGTACCCTACGAGCAGTACTTC.

The chain recombines TRBV5-1 with TRBJ1-2; D is unclear. Germline V gene data show CDR1 as SGHRS and CDR2 as YFSETQ. The CDR3 length is 13 residues. V gave up 2 bases and J gave up 4 bases, with 9 bases separating them. CDR3 protein: CASSFEYLYGYTF. The CDR3 DNA reads TGCGCCAGCAGCTTCGAATACCTCTATGGCTACACCTTC.

There are many counts of this clonotype. The chain has TRBV5-1 and TRBJ2-5; TRBD2 aligns across 13 bases. The CDR3 is 16 residues long. J lost 3 bases, V lost 4 bases, and 6 bases had no gene match. Germline assignment: CDR1 SGHRS and CDR2 YFSETQ. CDR3 residues: CASSRTSGGREETQYF. CDR3 coding DNA: TGCGCCAGCAGCCGGACTAGCGGGGGCAGGGAAGAGACCCAGTACTTC. Variable domain in full (rest from reference TRBV5-1 and TRBJ2-5): KAGVTQTPRYLIKTRGQQVTLSCSPISGHRSVSWYQQTPGQGLQFLFEYFSETQRNKGNFPGRFSGRQFSNSRSEMNVSTLELGDSALYLCASSRTSGGREETQYFGPGTRLLVL.

The chain joins TRBV6-5 to TRBJ1-1; 8 nucleotides match TRBD1. This CDR3 is built from 13 residues. The germline V gene encodes CDR1 MNHEY and CDR2 SVGAGI. V shed 5 bases and J 7 bases; nucleotides not matched to a gene: 6. This chain's CDR3 is CASSRQGAGEAFF. In DNA, the CDR3 is TGTGCCAGCAGTAGGCAGGGGGCGGGTGAAGCTTTCTTT.

This clonotype was recorded a few times. The chain couples TRBV5-1 to TRBJ2-5; TRBD1 aligns across 8 bases. This CDR3 has 17 amino acids. The germline gives CDR1 SGHRS, CDR2 YFSETQ. V dropped 0 bases and J dropped 5; count of bases not matched to a gene: 12. In DNA form, the CDR3 reads TGCGCCAGCAGCTTGGCCCGAGGTCAGGGGGCCGGGGAGACCCAGTACTTC. Protein sequence: CASSLARGQGAGETQYF.

This clonotype was seen many times. The chain uses TRBV5-6 and TRBJ2-7, with D possibly TRBD1 on 5 matching bases. Trimming shortened V by 4 bases and J by 2 bases, and 7 bases separated the two germline ends. Germline assignment: CDR1 SGHDT and CDR2 YYEEEE. This CDR3 contains 12 residues. CDR3 coding DNA: TGTGCCAGCAGCACAGGTCCCTACGAGCAGTACGTC. Translation: CASSTGPYEQYV.

This clonotype was picked up many times. V is TRBV7-2 and J is TRBJ1-5; 12 positions agree with TRBD1. Germline-derived CDR1 and CDR2 are SGHTA and FQGNSA. The CDR3 length is 15 residues. J was trimmed by 6 bases and V by 5 bases; bases with no gene match: 5. The CDR3 DNA reads as TGTGCCAGCAGCCCAGGGACAGGGGGCGGTCAGCCCCAGCATTTT. Translated, it gives CASSPGTGGGQPQHF.

This clonotype was found many times. The genes are TRBV7-8 and TRBJ2-3; D might be TRBD2 (5 bases). The ends were cut back, 5 bases at V and 5 bases at J, with 11 bases in the middle. In germline, CDR1 is SGHVS, CDR2 FQNEAQ. The length of the CDR3 is 13 residues. In nucleotides, the CDR3 is TGTGCCAGCAGCCAGGACTTCCAAGATACGCAGTATTTT. The encoded protein is CASSQDFQDTQYF.

This clonotype was counted only a few times. V and J are TRBV7-9 and TRBJ2-2, with 7 bases fitting TRBD1. V shed 5 bases, J shed 0 bases, and the junction held 12 bases outside the gene matches. CDR1 and CDR2 (germline): SEHNR, FQNEAQ (reference sequence). CDR3 length: 18 amino acids. The CDR3 DNA sequence: TGTGCCAGCAGCCCACCTGTTGGGCAGGGGGCGAACACCGGGGAGCTGTTTTTT. Translated: CASSPPVGQGANTGELFF.

This sequence joins TRBV20-1 and TRBJ2-7; D is unresolved. V dropped 3 bases and J dropped 2 bases, with 5 bases sitting between them. Germline loops: CDR1 DFQATT, CDR2 SNEGSKA (reference sequence). The CDR3 is 11 amino acids. CDR3 sequence: CSARAAYEQYF. DNA for the CDR3: TGCAGTGCTAGGGCCGCCTACGAGCAGTACTTC.

This clonotype was counted only a few times. The chain is built from TRBV15 and TRBJ1-3; 9 nucleotides agree with TRBD1. The CDR3 is made up of 15 amino acids. The V segment lost 1 base and the J segment 2 bases; nucleotides outside the gene matches: 0. Germline-derived CDR1 and CDR2 are LNHNV and YYDKDF (reference sequence). For the CDR3, the DNA is TGTGCCACCAGCAGAGGGGACAGGGCTGGAAACACCATATATTTT. Protein product: CATSRGDRAGNTIYF. Filled out from reference TRBV15 and TRBJ1-3, the complete variable domain reads DAMVIQNPRYQVTQFGKPVTLSCSQTLNHNVMYWYQQKSSQAPKLLFHYYDKDFNNEADTPDNFQSRRPNTSFCFLDIRSPGLGDTAMYLCATSRGDRAGNTIYFGEGSWLTVV.